This TCR beta chain came from a study of CD8 T cells in ankylosing spondylitis. General observations from the study: Enrichment of disease-linked clones was reportedly significant in matched ankylosing spondylitis synovial fluid. Ankylosing spondylitis blood appeared to be characterized by a TCR beta motif of 7 to 9 highly homologous variants.

As for this clonotype: The antigen is not known.

From the 5' RACE reads, TCRdb called clonotypes with MiXCR, one entry per CDR3 protein. The sample shows roughly 700,000 distinct CDR3 sequences, about 20% of them seen only once. In germline, CDR1 is SQVTM, CDR2 ANQGSEA. The CDR3 sequence is 17 residues long. Trimming at V came to 2 bases and at J to 2 bases, leaving 12 bases not matched to a gene. The sequenced sample was blood, either unsorted or a sorted T cell fraction (not recorded which). The genes are TRBV29-1 and TRBJ2-3, with 8 bases that match TRBD2. The TCR sequence derives from a male donor with ankylosing spondylitis. The CDR3 is CSVEHTSGYAVTDTQYF. Written as DNA, the CDR3 is TGCAGCGTTGAACATACTAGCGGTTACGCTGTCACAGATACGCAGTATTTT.